This T cell receptor beta chain appears in the sequencing data of a study of T cells in Graves' hyperthyroidism and ophthalmopathy. The V gene's germline CDR1 is DFQATT and CDR2 SNEGSKA (reference sequence). Trimming stripped 4 bases from V and 2 bases from J, with 15 bases between. The CDR3 runs to 15 residues. This clonotype was seen repeatedly, ten times or more. From RNA transcripts, TCR beta CDR3 regions were amplified. Initially, a first-round RT-PCR of the TCR CDR3 employed the HTBI primer set. Using its own MiXCR run on the multiplex PCR reads, TCRdb lists one record per CDR3 protein. The table records about 360,000 distinct CDR3 sequences, around 13% of them present only once.

This rearrangement joins TRBV20-1 to TRBJ1-5, with D maybe TRBD1 (6 bases). This clonotype originated in a young woman with Graves' hyperthyroidism. The material sequenced was blood. CDR3 coding DNA: TGCAGTGCTATACGAGGGGGTATTCGCAATCAGCCCCAGCATTTT. This encodes CSAIRGGIRNQPQHF.